A single TCR beta chain is shown here with its context. The data are from a study of blood T cell repertoires in COVID-19. V lost 5 bases and J 4 bases, leaving 14 bases between the germline ends. Per the germline V gene, CDR1 is MDHEN and CDR2 is SYDVKM. The CDR3 has 15 residues. Sequencing was performed with immunoSEQ multiplex PCR; in TCRdb, only in-frame clones are kept and a portion is missing. The data contain about 71,000 clones, around 76% of them singletons. The J gene is TRBJ2-2, the V gene TRBV28; D may be TRBD1 (6 bases). Specimen: peripheral blood. This sequence was found in a woman aged 80 or older with acute or convalescent COVID-19. In DNA form, the CDR3 reads TGTGCCAGCAGTCCCCAGGGGTGGGGCACCGGGGAGCTGTTTTTT. Its protein product is CASSPQGWGTGELFF.